This is a list of T cell receptor beta chains from one sample in a study of blood T cells in healthy people across ages. One entry per CDR3 protein, called by TCRdb with MiXCR from the 5' RACE reads. The data hold about 1.4 million distinct CDR3 sequences, with around 59% observed a single time. The material sequenced was blood. These receptors came from a man aged 18-30 years in good health. CDR3s include the opening cysteine and the closing phenylalanine or tryptophan. D genes are given only for firm matches. Clone sizes are given selectively: once, few, many, or a class where the clone is expanded.

j_gene | abundance | v_gene | d_gene | CDR3nt | CDR3aa
TRBJ2-3 | few | TRBV12-3/TRBV12-4 | . | TGTGCCAGCAGTTTTTGGACAGATACGCAGTATTTT | CASSFWTDTQYF
TRBJ2-7 | . | TRBV13 | . | TGTGCCAGCAGCTTAGGGCCGGCCCCCTACGAGCAGTACTTC | CASSLGPAPYEQYF
TRBJ2-7 | . | TRBV29-1 | . | TGCAGCGCTGGGGGCCTGGGGGCAAACACCCAGTACTTC | CSAGGLGANTQYF
TRBJ2-7 | . | TRBV20-1 | . | TGCAGTGCCGAAGAGGCAGGGCTCCTCTACGAGCAGTACTTC | CSAEEAGLLYEQYF
TRBJ2-6 | . | TRBV6-1 | TRBD1 | TGTGCCAGCAGTGTTCCGGGACAGCTCTCTGGGGCCAACGTCCTGACTTTC | CASSVPGQLSGANVLTF
TRBJ2-2 | . | TRBV27 | . | TGTGCCAGCTGGAGGAGTGGCACCGGGGAGCTGTTTTTT | CASWRSGTGELFF
TRBJ1-1 | . | TRBV4-1 | . | TGCGCCAGCAGCCAAGATTGGCAGGGCCGGGAAGCTTTCTTT | CASSQDWQGREAFF
TRBJ2-2 | . | TRBV4-1 | . | TGCGCCAGCAGCCAGACTATAACGAACACCGGGGAGCTGTTTTTT | CASSQTITNTGELFF
TRBJ1-5 | few | TRBV4-1 | . | TGCGCCAGCAGCCAAGATCCCGGGACCCTTCAGCCCCAGCATTTT | CASSQDPGTLQPQHF
TRBJ2-7 | . | TRBV7-6 | . | TGTGCCAGCACCACTCGGCGGGACAAAGGCTACGAGCAGTACTTC | CASTTRRDKGYEQYF
TRBJ2-1 | . | TRBV20-1 | . | TGCAGTGGGGTAAGGCAGAACAATGAGCAGTTCTTC | CSGVRQNNEQFF
TRBJ2-7 | . | TRBV20-1 | . | TGCAGTGCTAGAGATCAGGGGATTGGCTACGAGCAGTACTTC | CSARDQGIGYEQYF
TRBJ2-5 | few | TRBV27 | . | TGTGCCAGCAGGATACAGGGAACGGAGACCCAGTACTTC | CASRIQGTETQYF
TRBJ1-6 | . | TRBV28 | TRBD1 | TGTGCCAGCAGTGGGGAGGCAGGGGGCGTCTATAATTCACCCCTCCACTTT | CASSGEAGGVYNSPLHF
TRBJ1-4 | . | TRBV2 | . | TGTGCCAGCAGTGAGGACATCGCAACTAATGAAAAACTGTTTTTT | CASSEDIATNEKLFF
TRBJ2-2 | . | TRBV7-6 | TRBD1 | TGTGCCAGCAGCTTAGAATACAGGGGATTCACCGGGGAGCTGTTTTTT | CASSLEYRGFTGELFF
TRBJ2-7 | . | TRBV7-9 | . | TGTGCCAGCATTCACGGACTAAATCCCTACGAGCAGTACTTC | CASIHGLNPYEQYF
TRBJ1-1 | few | TRBV12-3/TRBV12-4 | . | TGTGCCAGCAGTTTAGCCAGGGGAGGTAACACTGAAGCTTTCTTT | CASSLARGGNTEAFF
TRBJ2-1 | . | TRBV9 | . | TGTGCCAGCAGCGCCGAACCCAATGAGCAGTTCTTC | CASSAEPNEQFF
TRBJ1-2 | few | TRBV12-3/TRBV12-4 | TRBD1 | TGTGCCAGCAGTCAAATGACAGGGCCTTATGGCTACACCTTC | CASSQMTGPYGYTF
TRBJ2-7 | . | TRBV5-6 | . | TGTGCCAGCAGCCCGCTTGAGGAGGGCTACGAGCAGTACTTC | CASSPLEEGYEQYF
TRBJ2-3 | . | TRBV6-5 | . | TGTGCCAGCAGTTATACGAGTGGGGGCCCCCCCACAGATACGCAGTATTTT | CASSYTSGGPPTDTQYF
TRBJ2-3 | . | TRBV5-1 | TRBD2 | TGCGCCAGCAAAATTGGCGGGAGCACAGGTACGCAGTATTTT | CASKIGGSTGTQYF
TRBJ2-1 | few | TRBV5-1 | TRBD2 | TGCGCCAGCAGGATCGAGCGGGGGGGCTTTTATGAGCAGTTCTTC | CASRIERGGFYEQFF
TRBJ2-7 | . | TRBV20-1 | TRBD1 | TGCAGTGCTAAGACAGGGAACGAGCAGTACTTC | CSAKTGNEQYF
TRBJ2-7 | . | TRBV7-2 | . | TGTGCCAGCAGCTTAGGGGGTAGACGAAGCCAAACTGAGCAGTACTTC | CASSLGGRRSQTEQYF
TRBJ1-5 | . | TRBV4-3 | TRBD1 | TGCGCCAGCAGCCATACGACAGGGGCGGATCAGCCCCAGCATTTT | CASSHTTGADQPQHF
TRBJ2-1 | few | TRBV27 | TRBD2 | TGTGCCAGCAGTTTCATCGGACTAGCCAATGAGCAGTTCTTC | CASSFIGLANEQFF
TRBJ1-2 | . | TRBV4-3 | TRBD1 | TGCGCCAGCAGCCAAAGGACAGGGCGCTATGGCTACACCTTC | CASSQRTGRYGYTF
TRBJ2-3 | . | TRBV6-2/TRBV6-3 | . | TGTGCCAGCAGTTACGGGACGGCCTTGACAGATACGCAGTATTTT | CASSYGTALTDTQYF
TRBJ2-5 | . | TRBV6-5 | . | TGTGCCAGCAGAAGGCAGGGCAAAGGGACCCAGTACTTC | CASRRQGKGTQYF
TRBJ2-5 | . | TRBV5-1 | TRBD2 | TGCGCCAGTCGAGCGGGAGTGGATTACAATGAGCAGTACTTC | CASRAGVDYNEQYF
TRBJ2-5 | . | TRBV4-1 | . | TGCGCCAGCAGCCAGGGACCCACGGGCAATGAGCAGTACTTC | CASSQGPTGNEQYF
TRBJ1-1 | . | TRBV4-2 | . | TGTGCCAGCAGCCAAGCTAACATCGCTGAAGCTTTCTTT | CASSQANIAEAFF
TRBJ2-5 | . | TRBV20-1 | . | TGCAGTGCCCCCCTCCGGGTGGGAGAGGGGGAGACCCAGTACTTC | CSAPLRVGEGETQYF
TRBJ2-3 | few | TRBV20-1 | . | TGCAGTGCTAGCCCCGGGGCAGATACGCAGTATTTT | CSASPGADTQYF
TRBJ1-2 | . | TRBV6-2/TRBV6-3 | . | . | CASSYSIVGEGTPYGYTF
TRBJ2-6 | . | TRBV2 | . | TGTGCCAGCAGTGAAAACTCCCGAAGCTCTGGGGCCAATGTCCTGACTTTC | CASSENSRSSGANVLTF
TRBJ1-4 | . | TRBV7-2 | . | TGTGCCAGCAGCTCGGACAGTTGGGATGAAAAACTGTTTTTT | CASSSDSWDEKLFF
TRBJ2-2 | . | TRBV14 | TRBD2 | TGTGCCAGCAGCCAAGATCGCTTAGAGCGGGACGCCGGGGAGCTGTTTTTT | CASSQDRLERDAGELFF
TRBJ2-1 | . | TRBV6-5 | . | TGTGCCAGCAGTTACTCGGGGGGACAGCTATACAATGAGCAGTTCTTC | CASSYSGGQLYNEQFF
TRBJ1-6 | . | TRBV2 | TRBD1 | TGTGCCAGCATGGGCGGGACAGGGTCTTCACCCCTCCACTTT | CASMGGTGSSPLHF
TRBJ2-2 | . | TRBV5-1 | . | TGCGCCAGCAGCTTGGAGGGACCCCCCGGGGAGCTGTTTTTT | CASSLEGPPGELFF